The 3 T cell receptor beta chains given below trace back to one sample, sequenced in a study of CXCR3-negative and CXCR3-positive naive CD8 T cells. Preparation of TRB cDNA libraries relied on 5' RACE carrying UMI labels. Each CDR3 protein gets one entry in TCRdb, which reprocessed the 5' RACE reads and gives no DNA. Here the sample table reports over 100,000 distinct CDR3 sequences. Material for sequencing was naive CXCR3- CD8+ T cells from blood. Subset noted: CD45RO-CCR7+CD27+CD95- naive CD8+ T cells lacking CXCR3 (TNR3-). Receptor source: a human donor in good health. Some clones in this sample may be carry-over from other donors' samples.

The chain carries TRBV29-1 and TRBJ2-2; the TCRdb call, TRBD1, lacks DNA for checking. CDR1 SQVTM and CDR2 ANQGSEA come from the germline V gene. This CDR3 comprises 14 residues. The CDR3 here is CSVNGAVSSGELFF.

V gene TRBV6-1 combines with J gene TRBJ1-2. The CDR3 consists of 13 residues. Germline lookup yields CDR1 MNHNS and CDR2 SASEGT. The CDR3 region is CASTDTNYDGYTF.

This rearrangement joins TRBV5-1 to TRBJ2-1; the D call from TCRdb, TRBD2, cannot be confirmed without DNA. This CDR3 is built from 16 residues. Looked up from germline, CDR1 is SGHRS and CDR2 is YFSETQ. The CDR3 loop is CASRPTSGGPYNEQFF.